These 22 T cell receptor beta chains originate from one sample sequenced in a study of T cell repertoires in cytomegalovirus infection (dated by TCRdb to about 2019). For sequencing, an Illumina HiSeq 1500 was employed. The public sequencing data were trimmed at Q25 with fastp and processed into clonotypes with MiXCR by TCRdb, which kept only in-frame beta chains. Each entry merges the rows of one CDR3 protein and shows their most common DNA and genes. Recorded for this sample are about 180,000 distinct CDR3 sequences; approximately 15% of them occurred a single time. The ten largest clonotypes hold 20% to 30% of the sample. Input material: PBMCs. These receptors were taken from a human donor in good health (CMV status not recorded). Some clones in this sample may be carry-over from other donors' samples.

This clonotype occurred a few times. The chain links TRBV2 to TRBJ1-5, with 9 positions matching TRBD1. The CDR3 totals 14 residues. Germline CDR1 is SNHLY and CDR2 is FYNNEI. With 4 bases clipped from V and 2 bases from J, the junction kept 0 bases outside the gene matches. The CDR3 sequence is CASSGTGGNQPQHF. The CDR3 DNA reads TGTGCCAGCAGTGGGACAGGGGGCAATCAGCCCCAGCATTTT.

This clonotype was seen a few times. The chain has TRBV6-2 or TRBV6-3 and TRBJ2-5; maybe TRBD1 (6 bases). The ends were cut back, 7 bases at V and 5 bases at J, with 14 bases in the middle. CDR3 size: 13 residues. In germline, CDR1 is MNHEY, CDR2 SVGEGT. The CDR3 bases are TGTGCCAGCATTCAGGGGTTTTCGGAGACCCAGTACTTC. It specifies CASIQGFSETQYF.

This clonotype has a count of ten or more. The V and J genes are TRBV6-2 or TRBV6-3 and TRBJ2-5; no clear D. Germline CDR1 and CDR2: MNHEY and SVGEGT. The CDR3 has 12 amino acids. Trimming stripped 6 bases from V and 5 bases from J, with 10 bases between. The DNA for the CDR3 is TGTGCCAGCAGGGACCCATCGGAGACCCAGTACTTC. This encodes CASRDPSETQYF.

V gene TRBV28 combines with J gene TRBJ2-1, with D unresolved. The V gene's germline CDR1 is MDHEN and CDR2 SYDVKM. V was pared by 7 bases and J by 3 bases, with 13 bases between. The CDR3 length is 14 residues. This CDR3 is CASTRERIYNEQFF. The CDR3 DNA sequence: TGTGCCAGCACCCGCGAGAGAATCTACAATGAGCAGTTCTTC.

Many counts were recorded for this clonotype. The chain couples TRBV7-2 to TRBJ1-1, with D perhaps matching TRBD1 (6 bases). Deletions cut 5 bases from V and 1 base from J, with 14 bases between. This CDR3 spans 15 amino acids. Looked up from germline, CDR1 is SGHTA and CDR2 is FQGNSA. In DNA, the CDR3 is TGTGCCAGCAGCCAGTCCGACAGGAAGAACACTGAAGCTTTCTTT. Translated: CASSQSDRKNTEAFF.

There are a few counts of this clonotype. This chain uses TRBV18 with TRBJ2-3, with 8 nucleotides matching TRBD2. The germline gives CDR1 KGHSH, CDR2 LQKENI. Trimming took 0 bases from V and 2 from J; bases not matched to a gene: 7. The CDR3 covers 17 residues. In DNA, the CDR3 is TGTGCCAGCTCACCACCGAGACTAGCGAGTAACACAGATACGCAGTATTTT. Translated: CASSPPRLASNTDTQYF.

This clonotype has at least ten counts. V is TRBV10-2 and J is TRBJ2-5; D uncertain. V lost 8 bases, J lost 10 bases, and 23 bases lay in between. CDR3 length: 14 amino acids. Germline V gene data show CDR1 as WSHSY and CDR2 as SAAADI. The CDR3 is CASFSAAGKGNQYF. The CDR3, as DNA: TGCGCCAGCTTTTCGGCGGCAGGAAAAGGGAACCAGTACTTC.

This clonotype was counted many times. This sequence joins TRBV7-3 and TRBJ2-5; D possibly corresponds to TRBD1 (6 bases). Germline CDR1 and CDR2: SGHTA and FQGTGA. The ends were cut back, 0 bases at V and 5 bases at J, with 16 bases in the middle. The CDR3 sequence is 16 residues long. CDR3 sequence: CASSLTAGAKFETQYF. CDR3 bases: TGTGCCAGCAGCTTAACGGCAGGGGCTAAGTTTGAGACCCAGTACTTC.

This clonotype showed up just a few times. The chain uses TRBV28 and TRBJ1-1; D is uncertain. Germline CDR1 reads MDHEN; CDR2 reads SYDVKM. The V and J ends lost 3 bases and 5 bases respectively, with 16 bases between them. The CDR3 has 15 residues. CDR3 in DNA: TGTGCCAGCAGTTTCCCCGGACGGAGTAAAACTGAAGCTTTCTTT. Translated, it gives CASSFPGRSKTEAFF. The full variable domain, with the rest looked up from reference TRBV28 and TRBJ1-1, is DVKVTQSSRYLVKRTGEKVFLECVQDMDHENMFWYRQDPGLGLRLIYFSYDVKMKEKGDIPEGYSVSREKKERFSLILESASTNQTSMYLCASSFPGRSKTEAFFGQGTRLTVV.

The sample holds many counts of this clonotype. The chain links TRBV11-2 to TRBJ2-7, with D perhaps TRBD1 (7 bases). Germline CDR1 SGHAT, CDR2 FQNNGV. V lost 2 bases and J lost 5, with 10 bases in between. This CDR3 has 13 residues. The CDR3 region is CASSLSGGNEQYF. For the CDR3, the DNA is TGTGCCAGCAGCTTATCAGGGGGGAACGAGCAGTACTTC.

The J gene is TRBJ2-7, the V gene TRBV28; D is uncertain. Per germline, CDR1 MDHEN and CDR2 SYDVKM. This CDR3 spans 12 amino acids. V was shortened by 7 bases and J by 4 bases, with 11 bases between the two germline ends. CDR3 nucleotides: TGTGCCAGCATGGGCGGAGATTACGAGCAGTACTTC. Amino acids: CASMGGDYEQYF.

CDR3 amino acids: CASSYGDRGLETQYF. The DNA for the CDR3 is TGTGCCAGCAGTTACGGGGACAGGGGGCTGGAGACCCAGTACTTC. The V and J genes are TRBV6-5 and TRBJ2-5, with 12 bases matching TRBD1. With 2 bases clipped from V and 5 bases from J, the junction kept 3 bases outside the gene matches. The CDR3 consists of 15 residues. The germline gives CDR1 MNHEY, CDR2 SVGAGI.

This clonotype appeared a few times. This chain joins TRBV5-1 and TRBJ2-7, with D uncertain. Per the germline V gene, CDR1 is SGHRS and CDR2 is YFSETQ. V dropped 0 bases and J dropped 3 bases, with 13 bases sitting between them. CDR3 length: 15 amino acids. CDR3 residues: CASSLEGKKNYEQYF. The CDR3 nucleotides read TGCGCCAGCAGCTTGGAGGGCAAAAAGAACTACGAGCAGTACTTC.

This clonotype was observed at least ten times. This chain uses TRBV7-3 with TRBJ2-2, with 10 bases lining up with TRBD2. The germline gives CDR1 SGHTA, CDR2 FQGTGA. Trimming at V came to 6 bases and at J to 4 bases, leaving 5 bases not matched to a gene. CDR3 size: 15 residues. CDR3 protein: CASSLAGGLTGELFF. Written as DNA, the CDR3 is TGTGCCAGCAGTTTAGCGGGAGGCCTCACCGGGGAGCTGTTTTTT.

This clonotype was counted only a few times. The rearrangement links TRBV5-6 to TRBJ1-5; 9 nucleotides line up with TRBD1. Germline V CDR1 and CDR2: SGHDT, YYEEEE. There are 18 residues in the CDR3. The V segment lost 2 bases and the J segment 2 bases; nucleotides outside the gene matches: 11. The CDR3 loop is CASSFIGDRVFGNQPQHF. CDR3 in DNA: TGTGCCAGCAGCTTTATTGGGGACAGGGTTTTTGGCAATCAGCCCCAGCATTTT.

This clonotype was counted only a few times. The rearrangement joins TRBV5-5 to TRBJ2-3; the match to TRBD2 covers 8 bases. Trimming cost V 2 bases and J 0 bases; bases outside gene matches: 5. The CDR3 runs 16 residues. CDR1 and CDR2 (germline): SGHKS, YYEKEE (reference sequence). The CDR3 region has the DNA TGTGCCAGCAGCTTTAGGTCTAGCGGGAGCACAGATACGCAGTATTTT. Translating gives CASSFRSSGSTDTQYF. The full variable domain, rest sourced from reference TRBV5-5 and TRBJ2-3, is DAGVTQSPTHLIKTRGQQVTLRCSPISGHKSVSWYQQVLGQGPQFIFQYYEKEERGRGNFPDRFSARQFPNYSSELNVNALLLGDSALYLCASSFRSSGSTDTQYFGPGTRLTVL.

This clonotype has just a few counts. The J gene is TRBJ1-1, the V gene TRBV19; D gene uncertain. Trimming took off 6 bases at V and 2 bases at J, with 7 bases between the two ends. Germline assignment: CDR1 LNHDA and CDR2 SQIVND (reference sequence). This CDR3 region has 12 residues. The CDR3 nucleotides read TGTGCCAGTAGGTTCGGAAACACTGAAGCTTTCTTT. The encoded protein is CASRFGNTEAFF.

The DNA for the CDR3 is TGTGCCAGTAGTACCCTCGGAGACCGGGAGTACTTC. Translating gives CASSTLGDREYF. The chain has TRBV19 and TRBJ2-7; D is uncertain. Germline V gene sequence: CDR1 LNHDA, CDR2 SQIVND (reference sequence). This CDR3 has 12 amino acids. With 4 bases removed from V and 11 bases from J, the gap between germline ends came to 15 bases.

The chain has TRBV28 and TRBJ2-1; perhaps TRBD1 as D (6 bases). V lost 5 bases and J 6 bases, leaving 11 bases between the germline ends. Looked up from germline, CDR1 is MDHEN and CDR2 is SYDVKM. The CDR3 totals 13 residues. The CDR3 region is CASSKQGTNEQFF. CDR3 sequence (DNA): TGTGCCAGCAGTAAACAGGGAACCAATGAGCAGTTCTTC.

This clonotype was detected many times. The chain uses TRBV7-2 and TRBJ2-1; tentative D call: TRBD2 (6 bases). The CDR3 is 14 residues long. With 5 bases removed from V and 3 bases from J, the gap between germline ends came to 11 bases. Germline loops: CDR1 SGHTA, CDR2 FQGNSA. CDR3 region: CASSAGPFYNEQFF. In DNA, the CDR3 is TGTGCCAGCAGCGCGGGGCCCTTCTACAATGAGCAGTTCTTC.

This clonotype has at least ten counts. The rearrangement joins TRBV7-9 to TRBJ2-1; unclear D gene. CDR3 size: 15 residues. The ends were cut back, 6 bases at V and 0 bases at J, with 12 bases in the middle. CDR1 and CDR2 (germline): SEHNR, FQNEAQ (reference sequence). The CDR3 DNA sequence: TGTGCCAGCAGTCTACAGATTACCTCCTACAATGAGCAGTTCTTC. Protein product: CASSLQITSYNEQFF.

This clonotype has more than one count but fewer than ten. The CDR3, as DNA: TGTGCCAGCTCACCAGGCACCGGAAACTCTGGAAACACCATATATTTT. As protein: CASSPGTGNSGNTIYF. The V call is TRBV18, the J call TRBJ1-3, with D hard to call. The CDR3 spans 16 residues. CDR1 is KGHSH and CDR2 is LQKENI in the germline V gene. V was pared by 2 bases and J by 0 bases, with 11 bases between.